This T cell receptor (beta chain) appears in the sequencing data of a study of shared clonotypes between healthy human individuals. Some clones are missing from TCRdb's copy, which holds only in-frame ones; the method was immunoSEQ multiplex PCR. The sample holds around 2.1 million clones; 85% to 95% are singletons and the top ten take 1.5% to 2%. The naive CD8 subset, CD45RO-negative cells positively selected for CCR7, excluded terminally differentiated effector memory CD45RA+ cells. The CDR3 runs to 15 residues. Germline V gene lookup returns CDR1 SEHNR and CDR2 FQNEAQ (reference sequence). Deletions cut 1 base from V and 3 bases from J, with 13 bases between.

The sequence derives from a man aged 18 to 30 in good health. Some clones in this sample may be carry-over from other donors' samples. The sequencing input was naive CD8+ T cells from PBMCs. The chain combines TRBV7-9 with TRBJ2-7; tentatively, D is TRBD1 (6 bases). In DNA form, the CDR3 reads TGTGCCAGCAGCTTAGGACAGGTCCACCTCTACGAGCAGTACTTC. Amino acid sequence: CASSLGQVHLYEQYF.